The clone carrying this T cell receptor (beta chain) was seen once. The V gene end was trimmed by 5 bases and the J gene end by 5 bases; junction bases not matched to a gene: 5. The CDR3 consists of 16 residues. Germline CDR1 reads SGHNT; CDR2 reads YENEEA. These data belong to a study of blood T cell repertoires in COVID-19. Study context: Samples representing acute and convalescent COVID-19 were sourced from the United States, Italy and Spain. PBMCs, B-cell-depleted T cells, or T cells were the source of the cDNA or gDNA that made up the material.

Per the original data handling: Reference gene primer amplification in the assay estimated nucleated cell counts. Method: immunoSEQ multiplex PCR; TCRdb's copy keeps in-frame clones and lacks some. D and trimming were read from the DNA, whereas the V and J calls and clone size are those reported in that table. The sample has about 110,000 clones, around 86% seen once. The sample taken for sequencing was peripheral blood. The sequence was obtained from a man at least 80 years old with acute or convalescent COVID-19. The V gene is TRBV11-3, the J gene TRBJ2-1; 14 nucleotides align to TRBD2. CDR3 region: CASSDRTSGRNNEQFF. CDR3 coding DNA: TGTGCCAGCAGCGACCGGACTAGCGGGAGGAACAATGAGCAGTTCTTC. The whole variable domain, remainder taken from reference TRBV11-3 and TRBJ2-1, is EAGVVQSPRYKIIEKKQPVAFWCNPISGHNTLYWYLQNLGQGPELLIRYENEEAVDDSQLPKDRFSAERLKGVDSTLKIQPAELGDSAVYLCASSDRTSGRNNEQFFGPGTRLTVL.